A selection of T cell receptor beta chains follows, all from one sample in a study of CD8 T cells in Susac syndrome. TCRdb ran MiXCR on the immunoSEQ multiplex PCR reads and lists one entry per CDR3 protein. Of over 100,000 distinct CDR3 sequences in the sample, around nine tenths were seen once. Sequencing was done on a sample of CD4+ T cells from PBMCs. Source of these receptors: a human donor in good health. CDR3s include the opening cysteine and the closing phenylalanine or tryptophan. The order of the fields is CDR3 length, J gene, clone size, D gene, V gene, CDR3 protein, CDR3 DNA. A D gene is named only where the DNA matches it firmly. Size tells how often a clone was seen (once, few, many) or the class of an expanded clone, and some rows leave it out.

15,TRBJ2-3,once,-,TRBV10-2,CASSVARTSTDTQYF,TGCGCCAGCAGTGTGGCCAGAACTAGCACAGATACGCAGTATTTT
13,TRBJ2-1,-,-,TRBV6-2/TRBV6-3,CASNWGQHNEQFF,TGTGCCAGCAACTGGGGGCAGCACAATGAGCAGTTCTTC
15,TRBJ2-3,-,-,TRBV7-8,CASSAGTQGTDTQYF,TGTGCCAGCAGCGCAGGAACTCAAGGGACAGATACGCAGTATTTT
16,TRBJ2-2,-,-,TRBV7-2,CASSLVHLANTGELFF,TGTGCCAGCAGCTTAGTCCACCTCGCGAACACCGGGGAGCTGTTTTTT
14,TRBJ1-1,-,-,TRBV9,CASSAWGGDTEAFF,TGTGCCAGCAGCGCCTGGGGAGGGGACACTGAAGCTTTCTTT
14,TRBJ1-1,-,-,TRBV10-3,CAISYRERATEAFF,TGTGCCATCAGCTACCGCGAGAGGGCCACTGAAGCTTTCTTT
13,TRBJ1-2,-,TRBD1,TRBV25-1,CASSATGNYGYTF,TGTGCCAGCAGTGCGACAGGGAACTATGGCTACACCTTC
15,TRBJ2-5,-,-,TRBV11-2,CATRRMRGRGETQYF,TGTGCCACCCGGCGGATGCGGGGGCGCGGGGAGACCCAGTACTTC
13,TRBJ1-1,-,-,TRBV18,CASSPGPVGEAFF,TGTGCCAGCTCACCAGGTCCAGTGGGTGAAGCTTTCTTT
14,TRBJ2-7,few,-,TRBV6-1,CASSLRQFTYEQYF,TGTGCCAGCAGTCTTCGACAGTTCACCTACGAGCAGTACTTC
12,TRBJ2-6,-,-,TRBV10-3,CAISPGANVLTF,TGTGCCATCAGTCCTGGGGCCAACGTCCTGACTTTC
15,TRBJ2-1,-,-,TRBV20-1,CSAARGEATYNEQFF,TGCAGTGCTGCCCGAGGCGAGGCTACCTACAATGAGCAGTTCTTC
18,TRBJ2-1,-,TRBD2,TRBV12-3/TRBV12-4,CASNPGLAGGWAYNEQFF,TGTGCCAGCAACCCGGGACTAGCGGGAGGGTGGGCCTACAATGAGCAGTTCTTC
13,TRBJ1-1,once,TRBD1,TRBV29-1,CSTRGQAGTEAFF,TGCAGCACGAGGGGACAGGCTGGCACTGAAGCTTTCTTT
14,TRBJ2-7,-,-,TRBV7-2,CASSSRVSGYEQYF,TGTGCCAGCAGCTCCCGGGTATCTGGCTACGAGCAGTACTTC
13,TRBJ1-5,-,-,TRBV6-6,CASSPTSNQPQHF,TGTGCCAGCAGCCCGACTAGCAATCAGCCCCAGCATTTT
16,TRBJ2-2,-,-,TRBV6-7,CASTLRLTGVTGELFF,TGTGCCAGCACTTTACGGCTAACCGGGGTCACCGGGGAGCTGTTTTTT
16,TRBJ2-7,-,-,TRBV4-1,CASSQASGTRVYEQYF,TGCGCCAGCAGCCAAGCGTCAGGGACAAGGGTCTACGAGCAGTACTTC
12,TRBJ1-1,-,-,TRBV12-3/TRBV12-4,CACGPLNTEAFF,TGTGCTTGCGGGCCCTTGAACACTGAAGCTTTCTTT
14,TRBJ2-6,-,-,TRBV9,CASSSDSGANVLTF,TGTGCCAGCAGCTCAGACTCTGGGGCCAACGTCCTGACTTTC
17,TRBJ1-2,-,-,TRBV4-3,CASSQDPTPSGQDGYTF,TGCGCCAGCAGCCAAGACCCTACGCCGTCGGGTCAGGATGGCTACACCTTC
19,TRBJ2-1,-,TRBD2,TRBV7-9,CASSSRRLAGGSEKGEQFF,TGTGCCAGCAGCTCCCGTAGACTAGCGGGAGGGTCGGAGAAGGGTGAGCAGTTCTTC
14,TRBJ1-1,few,-,TRBV7-9,CASSPRRVESEAFF,TGTGCCAGCAGCCCGAGGAGGGTGGAGTCTGAAGCTTTCTTT
13,TRBJ1-2,-,TRBD1,TRBV7-8,CASSLDRGYGYTF,TGTGCCAGCAGCCTGGACAGGGGTTATGGCTACACCTTC
14,TRBJ1-4,-,TRBD1,TRBV12-3/TRBV12-4,CASSLRGANEKLFF,TGTGCCAGCAGTCTCAGGGGGGCTAATGAAAAACTGTTTTTT
13,TRBJ1-1,-,-,TRBV19,CASSVDSNTEASF,TGTGCCAGTAGTGTAGACAGCAACACTGAAGCTTCCTTT